The rows below give T cell receptor beta chains drawn from one sample of a study of T cells in Graves' hyperthyroidism and ophthalmopathy. TCRdb reprocessed the multiplex PCR reads via MiXCR and lists one record per CDR3 protein. The sample consists of 340,000 or so distinct CDR3 sequences, 20% to 25% of them appearing once. Sequencing was done on a sample of blood. All receptors come from a woman aged 45-60 years with Graves' hyperthyroidism. CDR3s include the opening cysteine and the closing phenylalanine or tryptophan. Fields, in order: J gene, D gene, V gene, clone size, CDR3 length, CDR3 protein, CDR3 DNA. The D gene is left open where the match is weak. Clone size is stated in some rows and not others, as once, few, many or a class when expanded.

>TRBJ2-7|TRBD1|TRBV20-1|-|13
CSARGTGNYEQYF
TGCAGTGCTAGGGGGACAGGGAACTACGAGCAGTACTTC
>TRBJ2-3|TRBD2|TRBV27|few|17
CASSGLAGVLRGDTQYF
TGTGCCAGCAGTGGACTAGCGGGGGTCCTCCGGGGAGATACGCAGTATTTT
>TRBJ1-1|-|TRBV5-1|few|14
CASREAGTQTEAFF
TGCGCCAGCAGGGAAGCCGGGACACAGACTGAAGCTTTCTTT
>TRBJ1-5|-|TRBV3-1|many|15
CASSQAHTGNQPQHF
TGTGCCAGCAGCCAAGCACATACAGGCAATCAGCCCCAGCATTTT
>TRBJ1-5|-|TRBV12-3/TRBV12-4|many|13
CASSSTGDQPQHF
TGTGCCAGCAGTTCTACAGGTGATCAGCCCCAGCATTTT
>TRBJ2-3|TRBD1|TRBV10-3|few|15
CAISNPGQGRDTQYF
TGTGCCATCAGCAACCCGGGACAGGGGCGAGATACGCAGTATTTT
>TRBJ1-1|TRBD1|TRBV27|-|14
CASGQGGWYTEAFF
TGTGCCAGCGGACAGGGGGGGTGGTACACTGAAGCTTTCTTT
>TRBJ1-5|TRBD1|TRBV28|many|15
CASSSDRAGNQPQHF
TGTGCCAGCAGTTCGGACAGGGCAGGCAATCAGCCCCAGCATTTT
>TRBJ2-7|TRBD2|TRBV12-3/TRBV12-4|once|14
CARGLAGGEYEQYF
TGTGCCAGGGGACTAGCGGGAGGAGAGTACGAGCAGTACTTC
>TRBJ2-2|-|TRBV12-3/TRBV12-4|-|15
CASSQTDSVTGELFF
TGTGCCAGCAGTCAAACGGACAGCGTCACCGGGGAGCTGTTTTTT
>TRBJ2-2|TRBD1|TRBV2|-|16
CASSRTGGANTGELFF
TGTGCCAGCAGTCGGACAGGGGGCGCAAACACCGGGGAGCTGTTTTTT
>TRBJ1-1|-|TRBV30|-|12
CAWSVSGVEAFF
TGTGCCTGGAGTGTTTCGGGGGTCGAAGCTTTCTTT
>TRBJ1-3|TRBD1|TRBV30|many|14
CAWSQGLTGNTIYF
TGTGCCTGGTCACAGGGGCTCACTGGAAACACCATATATTTT
>TRBJ2-3|-|TRBV6-6|few|13
CASSYGGEDTQYF
TGTGCCAGCAGTTACGGAGGTGAAGATACGCAGTATTTT
>TRBJ1-1|TRBD1|TRBV12-3/TRBV12-4|-|16
CASSLGTGAANTEAFF
TGTGCCAGCAGTTTGGGGACAGGGGCGGCGAACACTGAAGCTTTCTTT
>TRBJ1-5|-|TRBV28|many|14
CASKPLLGNQPQHF
TGTGCCAGCAAGCCCTTGTTAGGCAATCAGCCCCAGCATTTT
>TRBJ2-1|-|TRBV20-1|many|13
CSASGKGWYEQFF
TGCAGTGCTAGCGGGAAGGGTTGGTATGAGCAGTTCTTC
>TRBJ1-2|-|TRBV7-3|few|16
CASSPTGTATNYGYTF
TGTGCCAGCAGCCCGACCGGGACCGCAACTAACTATGGCTACACCTTC
>TRBJ2-5|TRBD2|TRBV11-2|many|15
CASSFGLAGPETQYF
TGTGCCAGCAGCTTTGGACTAGCTGGACCAGAGACCCAGTACTTC
>TRBJ2-1|-|TRBV2|-|16
CASSATGGQPTSEQFF
TGTGCCAGCAGTGCGACGGGGGGACAGCCAACAAGTGAGCAGTTCTTC
>TRBJ2-3|-|TRBV5-8|-|17
CASSLGFSVVNTDTQYF
TGTGCCAGCAGCTTGGGTTTTAGCGTCGTGAACACAGATACGCAGTATTTT
>TRBJ2-7|TRBD1|TRBV28|many|14
CASSGGTGPYEQYF
TGTGCCAGCAGTGGAGGGACAGGGCCCTACGAGCAGTACTTC
>TRBJ2-3|TRBD1|TRBV5-1|-|13
CASSRQGADTQYF
TGCGCCAGCTCACGACAGGGGGCAGATACGCAGTATTTT
>TRBJ2-1|-|TRBV3-1|many|15
CASSQGAGRRNEQFF
TGTGCCAGCAGCCAAGGGGCGGGGAGGCGCAATGAGCAGTTCTTC
>TRBJ2-5|TRBD1|TRBV5-1|many|14
CASRPGTEGETQYF
TGCGCCAGCAGGCCCGGGACAGAGGGAGAGACCCAGTACTTC
>TRBJ1-2|-|TRBV18|many|14
CASSPAARTAGYTF
TGTGCCAGCTCACCTGCTGCCCGGACGGCAGGCTACACCTTC